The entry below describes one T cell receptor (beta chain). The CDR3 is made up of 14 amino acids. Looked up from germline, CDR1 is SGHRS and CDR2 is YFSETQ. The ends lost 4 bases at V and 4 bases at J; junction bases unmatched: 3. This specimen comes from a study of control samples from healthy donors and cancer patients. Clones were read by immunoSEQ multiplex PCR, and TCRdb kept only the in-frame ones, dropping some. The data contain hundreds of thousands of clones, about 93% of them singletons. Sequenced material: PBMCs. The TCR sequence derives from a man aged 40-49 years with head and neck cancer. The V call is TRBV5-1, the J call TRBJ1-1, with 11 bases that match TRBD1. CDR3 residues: CASSPGTGGTEAFF. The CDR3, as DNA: TGCGCCAGCAGCCCTGGGACAGGGGGCACTGAAGCTTTCTTT.